The entry below gives a single T cell receptor (beta chain) sequence along with its context. Its cognate antigen is unknown. The V end was cut by 7 bases, the J end by 2 bases, with 17 bases between. From germline, CDR1 is LNHDA and CDR2 SQIVND (reference sequence). CDR3 length equals 15 residues. The PCR contained 60 Vbeta and 13 Jbeta primers. Here immunoSEQ multiplex PCR was the method, and the copy in TCRdb shows in-frame clones only, minus some. The sample has under 200,000 clones, roughly 80% seen once; the top ten hold about 1.7%. The sample belongs to a study of cytomegalovirus exposure and HLA in healthy donors. Points from the study as a whole: No immune exposure information besides CMV serostatus was available. A later analysis revealed that TCR association rates differed between HLA loci, peaking at DRB1 and bottoming out at HLA-C.

V usage is TRBV19 and J usage is TRBJ1-2, with a tentative D call TRBD1 (5 bases). The specimen was PBMCs. The clonotype originates from a woman aged 18 to 35 in good health and CMV-seronegative. The CDR3 DNA follows: TGTGCCAGTACCGTGGGCAGGGCCCGAAACTATGGCTACACCTTC. Amino acid sequence: CASTVGRARNYGYTF.